This T cell receptor beta chain was recorded in a study of human T cells and chemical hapten exposure. The study, taken as a whole, reports: Alopecia in all donors means immunity may differ from healthy individuals.

Noted time point: patch test 1, 2 weeks after DPC sensitization. Treatment: therapeutic diphenylcyclopropenone sensitization with weekly scalp DPC. TCRdb ran MiXCR on the RACE reads and lists one entry per CDR3 protein. The data contain around 190,000 distinct CDR3 sequences, about a fifth of them singletons. This clonotype was picked up a small number of times. What it binds is unknown. Unmatched junction bases numbered 6, after V lost 7 bases and J lost 4 bases. The CDR3 loop spans 15 amino acids. The germline gives CDR1 SNHLY, CDR2 FYNNEI. The sequencing here drew on whole blood, taken in connection with sensitization to the hapten diphenylcyclopropenone (DPC). This clonotype was obtained from a woman in her 50s with alopecia areata. Some clones in this sample may be carry-over from other donors' samples. V gene TRBV2 combines with J gene TRBJ2-7; TRBD2 matches at 14 bases. The CDR3 reads CASIWGTSGRYEQYF. DNA for the CDR3: TGTGCCAGCATCTGGGGGACTAGCGGGAGATACGAGCAGTACTTC.